The rows below give T cell receptor beta chains drawn from one sample of a study of blood T cell repertoires in COVID-19. Some clones are missing from TCRdb's copy, which holds only in-frame ones; the method was immunoSEQ multiplex PCR. Here the sample spans more than 200,000 clones, around 90% being singletons. The sequenced sample was PBMCs or T cells enriched from blood (not recorded which). Source of these receptors: a woman in her fifties or sixties who had recovered from COVID-19. Both conserved end residues are part of each CDR3. The D gene is left open where the match is weak. Not all rows give a size; the values are once, few, many and, for expanded clones, a class.

j_gene: TRBJ2-2
d_gene: TRBD2
v_gene: TRBV7-2
abundance: NA
CDR3nt: TGTGCCAGCAGCCCCCGGACTAGCGGTGGCACCGGGGAGCTGTTTTTT
CDR3aa: CASSPRTSGGTGELFF

j_gene: TRBJ2-6
d_gene: NA
v_gene: TRBV5-4
abundance: NA
CDR3nt: TGTGCCAGCAGTCAGAGGGGGTCCGGGGCCAACGTCCTGACTTTC
CDR3aa: CASSQRGSGANVLTF

j_gene: TRBJ2-3
d_gene: TRBD2
v_gene: TRBV6-5
abundance: once
CDR3nt: TGTGCCAGCAGACCCGGGACTAGGGAAACGCAGTATTTT
CDR3aa: CASRPGTRETQYF

j_gene: TRBJ1-2
d_gene: NA
v_gene: TRBV28
abundance: NA
CDR3nt: TGTGCCAGCAGTTTGCAGGGAAACTATGGCTACACCTTC
CDR3aa: CASSLQGNYGYTF

j_gene: TRBJ1-6
d_gene: TRBD1
v_gene: TRBV10-3
abundance: NA
CDR3nt: TGTGCCATCAGTGGATTAAGACCGGGACAGGGGAATTCACCCCTCCACTTT
CDR3aa: CAISGLRPGQGNSPLHF

j_gene: TRBJ2-2
d_gene: NA
v_gene: TRBV18
abundance: NA
CDR3nt: TGTGCCAGCTCATCAAACACCGGGGAGCTGTTTTTT
CDR3aa: CASSSNTGELFF

j_gene: TRBJ1-6
d_gene: NA
v_gene: TRBV9
abundance: NA
CDR3nt: TGTGCCAGCAGCGGCCGGGACACGGCAGATTCACCCCTCCACTTT
CDR3aa: CASSGRDTADSPLHF

j_gene: TRBJ2-7
d_gene: TRBD2
v_gene: TRBV20-1
abundance: NA
CDR3nt: TGCAGTGCTAGTTCAAGCGGGAGGACCCTCGAGCAGTACTTC
CDR3aa: CSASSSGRTLEQYF

j_gene: TRBJ1-4
d_gene: NA
v_gene: TRBV12-3/TRBV12-4
abundance: once
CDR3nt: TGTGCCAGCAGTGGTCTGACTTCGGAAAAACTGTTTTTT
CDR3aa: CASSGLTSEKLFF

j_gene: TRBJ2-5
d_gene: TRBD1
v_gene: TRBV5-4
abundance: NA
CDR3nt: TGTGCCAGCAGCTTTGGGACAGGGCAAGAGACCCAGTACTTC
CDR3aa: CASSFGTGQETQYF

j_gene: TRBJ2-2
d_gene: NA
v_gene: TRBV5-1
abundance: NA
CDR3nt: TGCGCCAGCATGAGGGGGACGAACACCGGGGAGCTGTTTTTT
CDR3aa: CASMRGTNTGELFF

j_gene: TRBJ1-1
d_gene: NA
v_gene: TRBV28
abundance: NA
CDR3nt: TGTGCCAGCAGTTTATCCCCTAGCCAATTGAGTGAAGCTTTCTTT
CDR3aa: CASSLSPSQLSEAFF

j_gene: TRBJ1-2
d_gene: NA
v_gene: TRBV6-5
abundance: NA
CDR3nt: TGTGCCAGCAGTTCGTTATTAAACTATGGCTACACCTTC
CDR3aa: CASSSLLNYGYTF

j_gene: TRBJ1-4
d_gene: TRBD1
v_gene: TRBV9
abundance: NA
CDR3nt: TGTGCCAGCAGCGAACGAGGACAGGCACTTGGAGGTGGGGCTAATGAAAAACTGTTTTTT
CDR3aa: CASSERGQALGGGANEKLFF

j_gene: TRBJ2-3
d_gene: TRBD2
v_gene: TRBV19
abundance: few
CDR3nt: TGTGCCAGTAGGACTAGCGGCACAGATACGCAGTATTTT
CDR3aa: CASRTSGTDTQYF

j_gene: TRBJ2-7
d_gene: TRBD1
v_gene: TRBV27
abundance: NA
CDR3nt: TGTGCCAGCAGTTCCGGGACAGGGGGCTTTAACGAGCAGTACTTC
CDR3aa: CASSSGTGGFNEQYF

j_gene: TRBJ2-7
d_gene: TRBD2
v_gene: TRBV20-1
abundance: NA
CDR3nt: TGCAGTGCTAGTCGCGGGGGGTACGAGCAGTACTTC
CDR3aa: CSASRGGYEQYF

j_gene: TRBJ2-2
d_gene: NA
v_gene: TRBV5-1
abundance: NA
CDR3nt: TGCGCCAGCAGCTTAACAGGGCAGGCCTGGACCGGGGAGCTGTTTTTT
CDR3aa: CASSLTGQAWTGELFF

j_gene: TRBJ1-5
d_gene: TRBD1
v_gene: TRBV6-2/TRBV6-3
abundance: NA
CDR3nt: TGTGCCAGCAGCCCTAAGGCGGGACAGGGCTATCAGCCCCAGCATTTT
CDR3aa: CASSPKAGQGYQPQHF

j_gene: TRBJ2-5
d_gene: TRBD1
v_gene: TRBV19
abundance: NA
CDR3nt: TGTGCCAGTAGTACCACAGGGGGCCCGGAGACCCAGTACTTC
CDR3aa: CASSTTGGPETQYF

j_gene: TRBJ2-7
d_gene: TRBD2
v_gene: TRBV28
abundance: NA
CDR3nt: TGTGCCAGCAGTCGCGGGGGTCAGGACGAGCAGTACTTC
CDR3aa: CASSRGGQDEQYF

j_gene: TRBJ1-1
d_gene: NA
v_gene: TRBV6-2/TRBV6-3
abundance: NA
CDR3nt: TGTGCCAGCAGTTACTCGAATAACAGACCCGGTCGGAAACTCACTGAAGCTTTCTTT
CDR3aa: CASSYSNNRPGRKLTEAFF

j_gene: TRBJ2-7
d_gene: TRBD2
v_gene: TRBV7-8
abundance: once
CDR3nt: TGTGCCAGCAGCTTAGCCCTACTAGCGGGAGAGCACGAGCAGTACTTC
CDR3aa: CASSLALLAGEHEQYF

j_gene: TRBJ1-2
d_gene: NA
v_gene: TRBV27
abundance: once
CDR3nt: TGTGCCAGTGGGTTTACAGGGAATTATGGCTACACCTTC
CDR3aa: CASGFTGNYGYTF

j_gene: TRBJ2-2
d_gene: TRBD2
v_gene: TRBV5-6
abundance: NA
CDR3nt: TGTGCCAGCAGCTTGGAATTACTAGCGGGAGCGAACACCGGGGAGCTGTTTTTT
CDR3aa: CASSLELLAGANTGELFF

j_gene: TRBJ2-1
d_gene: TRBD1
v_gene: TRBV11-3
abundance: once
CDR3nt: TGTGCCAGCAGCGAACAGGGGGAAGGTGAGCAGTTCTTC
CDR3aa: CASSEQGEGEQFF

j_gene: TRBJ1-4
d_gene: NA
v_gene: TRBV28
abundance: NA
CDR3nt: TGTGCCACTGAAGGGGGAAATGAAAAACTGTTTTTT
CDR3aa: CATEGGNEKLFF

j_gene: TRBJ1-1
d_gene: TRBD1
v_gene: TRBV6-5
abundance: few
CDR3nt: TGTGCCAGCAGTTACACACAGGGGGCGGAAGCTTTCTTT
CDR3aa: CASSYTQGAEAFF

j_gene: TRBJ2-3
d_gene: NA
v_gene: TRBV10-3
abundance: NA
CDR3nt: TGTGCCATCACCCCCGACGCGGGTTCCGATACGCAGTATTTT
CDR3aa: CAITPDAGSDTQYF